One T cell receptor (beta chain) is described in this entry. As yet, its antigen is unknown. This sample is drawn from a study of cytomegalovirus exposure and HLA in healthy donors. Amplification used 60 Vbeta primers and 13 Jbeta primers. Assay used: immunoSEQ multiplex PCR; TCRdb lists only in-frame clones, some missing. Listed are 40,000 or so clones; more than 8% falls within the top ten. Study-wide results and caveats: The likely origin of a cluster of highly shared sequence variants was a sequencing artifact. Analysis performed later showed TCR beta chains linked to HLA being more clonally expanded than equally common others.

The sequenced sample consisted of PBMCs. The receptor's source is a male donor in good health and CMV-seronegative.

The DNA of the CDR3 is TGCGCCAGCAGCCAGCTAGCACAGGGTGAAGCTTTCTTT. This encodes CASSQLAQGEAFF. The chain uses TRBV4-1 and TRBJ1-1; tentative D call: TRBD1 (6 bases). There are 13 residues in the CDR3. V dropped 3 bases and J dropped 7 bases, with 12 bases sitting between them. Per the germline V gene, CDR1 is MGHRA and CDR2 is YSYEKL.